One and the same sample provided the 25 T cell receptor beta chains below, sequenced in a study of blood T cell repertoires in COVID-19. This table comes from immunoSEQ multiplex PCR, and its TCRdb copy is limited to in-frame clones, with some not included. The sample has around 250,000 clones; about nine tenths are singletons. The sequenced material came from peripheral blood. Every receptor here comes from a middle-aged woman who had recovered from COVID-19.

The chain is built from TRBV12-5 and TRBJ2-5; 12 bases line up with TRBD2. Germline CDR1 LGHNT, CDR2 FRNRAP. The V segment lost 8 bases and the J segment 1 base; nucleotides outside the gene matches: 23. The CDR3 is 21 amino acids. The CDR3 nucleotides are TGTGCTAGTAGTGGGCATTTGGGGGACGGGCTAGCGGGAGGGACCCAAGAGACCCAGTACTTC. It specifies CASSGHLGDGLAGGTQETQYF.

V is TRBV12-5 and J is TRBJ2-5; 8 positions match TRBD2. The CDR3 is 14 residues long. The V and J ends lost 6 bases and 5 bases, in that order; junction bases with no gene match: 8. Germline V CDR1 and CDR2: LGHNT, FRNRAP. The CDR3 region has the DNA TGTGCTAGTGGCCAAGCGGGAGCGGGTGAGACCCAGTACTTC. Residues: CASGQAGAGETQYF.

The chain couples TRBV13 to TRBJ2-7; D gene ambiguous. Germline-derived CDR1 and CDR2 are PRHDT and FYEKMQ (reference sequence). The CDR3 is 13 amino acids. V was shortened by 0 bases and J by 0 bases, with 3 bases between the two germline ends. CDR3 sequence (DNA): TGTGCCAGCAGCTTAGGCGTCTCCTACGAGCAGTACTTC. Its protein is CASSLGVSYEQYF.

The chain couples TRBV30 to TRBJ2-3; possible D gene TRBD2, 6 bases. This CDR3 is 15 amino acids long. The germline CDR1 and CDR2 sequences are GTSNPN and SVGIG (reference sequence). The V end was cut by 0 bases, the J end by 6 bases, with 16 bases between. CDR3 in amino acids: CAWSVLGGEGDTQYF. For the CDR3, the DNA is TGTGCCTGGAGTGTCTTGGGGGGAGAGGGGGATACGCAGTATTTT.

This chain links TRBV29-1 with TRBJ2-3, with TRBD2 as a possible D gene (6 bases). This CDR3 comprises 15 residues. CDR1 SQVTM and CDR2 ANQGSEA come from the germline V gene. Trimming removed 2 bases from V and 1 base from J, with 13 bases in between. As DNA, the CDR3 is TGCAGCGTTGAAACCTTTGGCGGGGGCACAGATACGCAGTATTTT. As protein: CSVETFGGGTDTQYF.

The chain is built from TRBV18 and TRBJ1-2, with D perhaps TRBD1 (5 bases). The CDR3 has 15 amino acids. Per germline, CDR1 KGHSH and CDR2 LQKENI. With 3 bases removed from V and 3 bases from J, the gap between germline ends came to 14 bases. DNA for the CDR3: TGTGCCAGCTCACCCGTGGGCAGGGCGGACTATGGCTACACCTTC. Translating gives CASSPVGRADYGYTF.

The chain has TRBV10-3 and TRBJ1-1; D is uncertain. From germline, CDR1 is ENHRY and CDR2 SYGVKD. This CDR3 has 13 amino acids. V lost 8 bases and J lost 0, with 10 bases in between. The CDR3 spells CAILEKLNTEAFF. CDR3 sequence (DNA): TGTGCCATCCTGGAGAAATTGAACACTGAAGCTTTCTTT.

The V gene is TRBV5-1, the J gene TRBJ1-2, with 7 positions matching TRBD1. The germline V gene encodes CDR1 SGHRS and CDR2 YFSETQ. The CDR3 totals 11 residues. With 6 bases clipped from V and 6 bases from J, the junction kept 2 bases outside the gene matches. DNA of the CDR3: TGCGCCAGCACTCAGGGGGATGGCTACACCTTC. It specifies CASTQGDGYTF.

V is TRBV7-2 and J is TRBJ2-7; 11 bases are a match to TRBD1. The CDR3 contains 15 residues. J lost 3 bases, V lost 3 bases, and 4 bases had no gene match. Per germline, CDR1 SGHTA and CDR2 FQGNSA. DNA for the CDR3: TGTGCCAGCAGCTTCTCCGGGACAGGGGGCTACGAGCAGTACTTC. Its translation: CASSFSGTGGYEQYF.

The chain has TRBV10-3 and TRBJ1-3; the D gene is possibly TRBD1 (6 bases). Per germline, CDR1 ENHRY and CDR2 SYGVKD. This CDR3 has 13 amino acids. V gave up 7 bases and J gave up 4 bases, with 11 bases separating them. The DNA of the CDR3 is TGTGCCATCACCGGGACAAAGGGAAACACCATATATTTT. It translates to CAITGTKGNTIYF.

Turning to this clone: Other DNA sequences from this sample encode an identical CDR3 as well. The V and J genes are TRBV18 and TRBJ2-2; the match to TRBD1 covers 9 bases. V shed 0 bases and J 2 bases; nucleotides not matched to a gene: 1. Germline V CDR1 and CDR2: KGHSH, LQKENI. CDR3 size: 16 residues. The CDR3 region has the DNA TGTGCCAGCTCACCACCGACAGGGGGAAACACCGGGGAGCTGTTTTTT. Its translation: CASSPPTGGNTGELFF.

The V and J genes are TRBV6-6 and TRBJ2-7; TRBD1 aligns across 9 bases. The CDR3 is made up of 15 amino acids. Germline CDR1 MNHNY, CDR2 SVGAGI (reference sequence). The ends lost 2 bases at V and 6 bases at J; junction bases unmatched: 8. As DNA, the CDR3 is TGTGCCAGCAGTTACGGGACAGGGACCCCGCGCGAGCAGTACTTC. This gives the protein CASSYGTGTPREQYF.

In its sample, this clone was seen a few times. The chain couples TRBV4-2 to TRBJ2-7; perhaps TRBD1 as D (6 bases). V lost 4 bases, J lost 0 bases, and 13 bases lay in between. Germline lookup yields CDR1 LGHNA and CDR2 YNFKEQ. This CDR3 spans 15 amino acids. CDR3 sequence: CASSLGTTNSYEQYF. The CDR3 nucleotides read TGTGCCAGCAGCCTAGGGACAACCAACTCCTACGAGCAGTACTTC.

The chain is built from TRBV11-1 and TRBJ2-1; 10 nucleotides align to TRBD2. The CDR3 totals 16 residues. The V and J ends lost 2 bases and 5 bases, in that order; junction bases with no gene match: 6. Germline V lookup: CDR1 SGHAT, CDR2 FQDESV (reference sequence). The CDR3 DNA is TGTGCCAGCAGCTTATTTCTCGGACTAGCGGACAATGAGCAGTTCTTC. Its translation is CASSLFLGLADNEQFF.

The V gene is TRBV5-4, the J gene TRBJ2-5; D is possibly TRBD1 (5 bases). There are 14 residues in the CDR3. Trimming took 2 bases from V and 5 from J, leaving 13 bases between them. Germline V gives CDR1 SGHNT, CDR2 YYREEE (reference sequence). The CDR3 DNA is TGTGCCAGCAGCTTTGGGGCGCTTCAGGAGACCCAGTACTTC. Translation gives CASSFGALQETQYF.

This chain joins TRBV4-2 and TRBJ2-1; no clear D gene. This CDR3 is built from 14 residues. CDR1 is LGHNA, CDR2 YNFKEQ, per germline. Trimming left V 0 bases short and J 6 bases short, with 9 bases between. As DNA, the CDR3 is TGTGCCAGCAGCCAAGATTTGGCCCCCAATGAGCAGTTCTTC. Translated: CASSQDLAPNEQFF.

The V gene is TRBV19, the J gene TRBJ2-2; 10 bases agree with TRBD1. Germline assignment: CDR1 LNHDA and CDR2 SQIVND (reference sequence). This CDR3 region has 12 residues. V shed 8 bases, J shed 10 bases, and the junction held 4 bases outside the gene matches. The CDR3 region is CASEGQGKELFF. For the CDR3, the DNA is TGTGCCAGTGAGGGACAGGGGAAGGAGCTGTTTTTT.

This rearrangement joins TRBV3-1 (or the pseudogene TRBV3-2) to TRBJ2-7, with 7 bases matching TRBD2. Looked up from germline, CDR1 is LGHDT and CDR2 is YNNKEL (reference sequence). Trimming took 6 bases from V and 5 from J; bases not matched to a gene: 7. The CDR3 runs to 13 residues. The CDR3 sequence is CASSPSGINEQYF. CDR3 nucleotides: TGTGCCAGCAGTCCCAGCGGGATCAACGAGCAGTACTTC.

This clone was detected only once. V gene TRBV24-1 combines with J gene TRBJ2-1; possibly TRBD1 for D (6 bases). Germline CDR1 reads KGHDR; CDR2 reads SFDVKD. Trimming removed 8 bases at V and 3 bases at J, with 13 bases between. The CDR3 is 14 residues long. In nucleotides, the CDR3 is TGTGCCACCATGGGGGCAGGAGTCTACAATGAGCAGTTCTTC. Protein sequence: CATMGAGVYNEQFF.

The V call is TRBV7-9, the J call TRBJ1-6; 8 bases are shared with TRBD1. This CDR3 contains 14 residues. Losses at the gene ends were 5 bases for V and 7 bases for J; bases not matched to a gene: 4. Germline CDR1 and CDR2: SEHNR and FQNEAQ (reference sequence). CDR3 sequence: CASSTGQGNSPLHF. The CDR3 coding sequence is TGTGCCAGCAGCACCGGACAGGGAAATTCACCCCTCCACTTT. The entire variable domain, with the rest obtained from reference TRBV7-9 and TRBJ1-6, is as follows: DTGVSQNPRHKITKRGQNVTFRCDPISEHNRLYWYRQTLGQGPEFLTYFQNEAQLEKSRLLSDRFSAERPKGSFSTLEIQRTEQGDSAMYLCASSTGQGNSPLHFGNGTRLTVT.

The genes are TRBV20-1 and TRBJ2-3; the match to TRBD2 covers 8 bases. The CDR3 is made up of 15 amino acids. Germline assignment: CDR1 DFQATT and CDR2 SNEGSKA (reference sequence). V lost 5 bases, J lost 4 bases, and 11 bases stayed unmatched. The CDR3 DNA follows: TGCAGTGCTCGTGCCGGGACTAGTGAGGCAGATACGCAGTATTTT. This gives the protein CSARAGTSEADTQYF.

V is TRBV10-3 and J is TRBJ2-7; the match to TRBD2 covers 12 bases. CDR3 length: 17 residues. V lost 6 bases and J lost 1; bases outside the gene matches: 10. Germline-derived CDR1 and CDR2 are ENHRY and SYGVKD. For the CDR3, the DNA is TGTGCCATCAGGAACCCTGTGACTAGCGGGAGTTCCTACGAGCAGTACTTC. Amino acid sequence: CAIRNPVTSGSSYEQYF.

V usage is TRBV11-2 and J usage is TRBJ2-1; 10 positions agree with TRBD2. This CDR3 spans 16 amino acids. Germline V CDR1 and CDR2: SGHAT, FQNNGV. V gave up 3 bases and J gave up 4 bases; unmatched junction bases: 6. The DNA of the CDR3 is TGTGCCAGCAGCTTTACGTCGACTAGCGGGTACAATGAGCAGTTCTTC. Protein: CASSFTSTSGYNEQFF.

The rearrangement joins TRBV7-9 to TRBJ2-7; 8 bases are shared with TRBD2. Germline V gene lookup returns CDR1 SEHNR and CDR2 FQNEAQ (reference sequence). J gave up 2 bases and V 1 base, and 10 bases lay outside the gene matches. The CDR3 runs 17 residues. The CDR3, as DNA: TGTGCCAGCAGCTTAGGCCGGGATAGCGGGGACACCTACGAGCAGTACTTC. Protein: CASSLGRDSGDTYEQYF.

The V gene is TRBV24-1, the J gene TRBJ1-1; a possible D gene is TRBD1 (6 bases). V gave up 3 bases and J gave up 0 bases, with 19 bases separating them. Germline V CDR1 and CDR2: KGHDR, SFDVKD. The CDR3 runs to 18 residues. The CDR3 DNA reads TGTGCCACCAGTGATGACGACATTCGGGGGGGCATGAACACTGAAGCTTTCTTT. The encoded protein is CATSDDDIRGGMNTEAFF.